These 27 T cell receptor beta chains originate from one sample sequenced in a study of response to subunit inactivated influenza vaccine. One entry per CDR3 protein, called by TCRdb with MiXCR from the RT-PCR reads. The sample has more than 450,000 distinct CDR3 sequences; 6.5% to 8% are singletons. Here the sequenced sample was PBMCs from blood, taken about 23 months after vaccination. These receptors were obtained from a man between 50 and 69 years old who received an inactivated influenza vaccine.

The chain uses TRBV12-3 or TRBV12-4 and TRBJ2-2; TRBD2 aligns across 11 bases. V gave up 4 bases and J gave up 4 bases; unmatched junction bases: 2. This CDR3 has 15 residues. In DNA, the CDR3 is TGTGCCAGCAGTTCCCTAGCGGGGGGCACCGGGGAGCTGTTTTTT. Translation gives CASSSLAGGTGELFF.

This clonotype has a count of ten or more. The gene calls are TRBV6-6 and TRBJ2-5; D is undetermined. The germline V gene encodes CDR1 MNHNY and CDR2 SVGAGI (reference sequence). The length of the CDR3 is 11 residues. The V gene lost 10 bases and the J gene lost 2 bases, with 8 bases spanning the gap. This CDR3 is CATSMQETQYF. CDR3 nucleotide sequence: TGTGCCACCTCAATGCAAGAGACCCAGTACTTC.

The table lists this clonotype with many counts. The chain combines TRBV20-1 with TRBJ2-2, with a tentative D call TRBD2 (5 bases). Germline V gives CDR1 DFQATT, CDR2 SNEGSKA (reference sequence). Between the trimmed V and J ends, which lost 1 base and 1 base, there was a span of 10 bases. The CDR3 totals 15 residues. The CDR3 sequence: CSARAGSENTGELFF. As DNA, the CDR3 is TGCAGTGCTAGAGCGGGGTCAGAGAACACCGGGGAGCTGTTTTTT.

This clonotype was counted a few times. This chain uses TRBV5-1 with TRBJ2-1, with a possible D match to TRBD1 (6 bases). V lost 5 bases, J lost 0 bases, and 15 bases lay in between. Germline values: CDR1 SGHRS, CDR2 YFSETQ. The CDR3 loop spans 16 amino acids. CDR3: CASRTTTGSSYNEQFF. CDR3 coding DNA: TGCGCCAGCAGGACCACAACAGGGAGCTCCTACAATGAGCAGTTCTTC.

This clonotype was counted between two and nine times. The V and J genes are TRBV7-9 and TRBJ2-2, with D unresolved. Germline lookup yields CDR1 SEHNR and CDR2 FQNEAQ (reference sequence). The V end was cut by 2 bases, the J end by 6 bases, with 7 bases between. The CDR3 length is 13 residues. The CDR3 DNA reads as TGTGCCAGCAGCTTATTTTTGGCCGGGGAGCTGTTTTTT. Protein sequence: CASSLFLAGELFF.

This clonotype was observed a handful of times. The chain employs TRBV10-3 and TRBJ2-7, with 7 nucleotides matching TRBD1. This CDR3 region has 15 residues. V dropped 3 bases and J dropped 5; count of bases not matched to a gene: 10. In germline, CDR1 is ENHRY, CDR2 SYGVKD. CDR3 sequence reads: CAISEPDRARNEQYF. DNA of the CDR3: TGTGCCATCAGTGAACCAGACAGGGCTCGAAACGAGCAGTACTTC.

The chain uses TRBV7-9 and TRBJ2-2; D possibly matches TRBD1 or TRBD2 (6 bases each). This CDR3 comprises 14 residues. Germline-derived CDR1 and CDR2 are SEHNR and FQNEAQ (reference sequence). V dropped 5 bases and J dropped 14 bases, with 21 bases sitting between them. CDR3 DNA sequence: TGTGCCAGCAGCCCGGGACATACTACCGGGGGTCTGTTTTTT. Amino acids: CASSPGHTTGGLFF.

This clonotype occurred a few times. CDR3 region: CASNNAGTWNEQFF. As DNA, the CDR3 is TGTGCCAGCAACAACGCCGGGACTTGGAATGAGCAGTTCTTC. The chain carries TRBV12-3 or TRBV12-4 and TRBJ2-1; a weak D match, TRBD2 (6 bases). The germline V and J ends were trimmed by 7 bases and 7 bases, with 17 bases remaining between them. CDR3 length equals 14 residues.

The table lists this clonotype with a few counts. The chain recombines TRBV6-5 with TRBJ2-7; TRBD2 aligns across 15 bases. The ends lost 5 bases at V and 0 bases at J; junction bases unmatched: 8. There are 18 residues in the CDR3. CDR1 and CDR2 from the germline V gene are MNHEY and SVGAGI. The chain's CDR3 is CASSMTPGLAGGSYEQYF. The CDR3, as DNA: TGTGCCAGCAGTATGACTCCGGGACTAGCGGGAGGCTCCTACGAGCAGTACTTC.

The chain combines TRBV12-3 or TRBV12-4 with TRBJ1-1; tentative D call: TRBD1 (6 bases). The CDR3 has 12 residues. Trimming cost V 8 bases and J 7 bases, with 14 bases left between them. CDR3 in DNA: TGTGCCAGCGGACAGTTATTACGTGAAGCTTTCTTT. It specifies CASGQLLREAFF.

This clonotype was picked up many times. The rearrangement links TRBV3-1 to TRBJ1-2; the D is unclear. The germline V gene encodes CDR1 LGHDT and CDR2 YNNKEL (reference sequence). The CDR3 is 12 amino acids. V shed 1 base and J shed 7 bases, with 7 bases lying between them. The chain's CDR3 is CASSQGQGGYTF. In DNA, the CDR3 is TGTGCCAGCAGCCAAGGCCAAGGTGGCTACACCTTC.

This clonotype was counted a few times. J is TRBJ2-1 and V is TRBV19; 12 bases are shared with TRBD2. The germline CDR1 and CDR2 sequences are LNHDA and SQIVND (reference sequence). This CDR3 region has 13 residues. Trimming took 10 bases from V and 8 from J; bases not matched to a gene: 6. Here the CDR3 reads CATQLAGGHEQFF. The CDR3 DNA is TGTGCCACCCAACTAGCGGGAGGCCATGAGCAGTTCTTC.

This clonotype was counted at least ten times. This chain joins TRBV2 and TRBJ1-5, with 9 bases fitting TRBD1. Looked up from germline, CDR1 is SNHLY and CDR2 is FYNNEI. The V gene end was trimmed by 1 base and the J gene end by 3 bases; junction bases not matched to a gene: 10. The CDR3 has 18 residues. The CDR3, as DNA: TGTGCCAGCAGTGAAGACAGGGGGCGGAGGTTGGACAATCAGCCCCAGCATTTT. Protein sequence: CASSEDRGRRLDNQPQHF.

This clonotype was counted ten times or more. CDR3 protein: CASSLGAGTTRELFF. CDR3 nucleotide sequence: TGTGCCAGCAGCTTAGGAGCCGGGACAACTCGTGAGCTGTTTTTT. J is TRBJ2-2 and V is TRBV11-2, with a weak D call TRBD1 (6 bases). The CDR3 is 15 amino acids. Deletions cut 1 base from V and 11 bases from J, with 17 bases between. Germline V gene data show CDR1 as SGHAT and CDR2 as FQNNGV.

V usage is TRBV29-1 and J usage is TRBJ2-1; D ambiguous. The V gene's germline CDR1 is SQVTM and CDR2 ANQGSEA. Trimming shortened V by 4 bases and J by 10 bases, and 8 bases separated the two germline ends. The CDR3 covers 10 residues. DNA for the CDR3: TGCAGCGTTGGAGTCAGAGAGCAGTTCTTC. This gives the protein CSVGVREQFF.

This clonotype was seen only a few times. V is TRBV5-1 and J is TRBJ2-1, with 15 nucleotides matching TRBD2. This CDR3 spans 17 amino acids. The germline V gene encodes CDR1 SGHRS and CDR2 YFSETQ. Losses at the gene ends were 4 bases for V and 6 bases for J; bases not matched to a gene: 8. CDR3 region: CASSPGLAGGYGNEQFF. The CDR3 DNA is TGCGCCAGCAGCCCTGGACTAGCGGGGGGGTATGGCAATGAGCAGTTCTTC.

This clonotype showed up just a few times. The chain is built from TRBV10-3 and TRBJ2-5, with TRBD2 matching over 11 bases. From germline, CDR1 is ENHRY and CDR2 SYGVKD. This CDR3 is 17 amino acids long. V gave up 0 bases and J gave up 5 bases; unmatched junction bases: 8. The CDR3 nucleotides read TGTGCCATCAGTGAGTCAACGACTAGCGGGAAAAGGGAGACCCAGTACTTC. Protein product: CAISESTTSGKRETQYF.

This clonotype was seen only a few times. This chain links TRBV20-1 with TRBJ2-3; D not certain. CDR1 is DFQATT, CDR2 SNEGSKA, per germline (reference sequence). This CDR3 region has 14 residues. The germline V and J ends were trimmed by 1 base and 2 bases, with 10 bases remaining between them. The CDR3 nucleotides are TGCAGTGCTAGAGTAAATTCTATCACAGATACGCAGTATTTT. This codes for CSARVNSITDTQYF.

Only a few counts were recorded for this clonotype. The gene calls are TRBV6-1 and TRBJ2-7; D unresolved. The CDR3 covers 15 residues. Germline CDR1 is MNHNS and CDR2 is SASEGT. Trimming took 6 bases from V and 2 from J, leaving 17 bases between them. CDR3 in DNA: TGTGCCAGCAGCCCCGGGCAGGAGCACCCCTACGAGCAGTACTTC. The encoded protein is CASSPGQEHPYEQYF.

The V and J genes are TRBV29-1 and TRBJ2-1, with D perhaps matching TRBD2 (6 bases). Germline V gene lookup returns CDR1 SQVTM and CDR2 ANQGSEA. The CDR3 has 14 amino acids. V was cut by 2 bases and J by 5 bases, with 13 bases left in between. CDR3 sequence (DNA): TGCAGCGTTGAAAAACGGGAGAAACACAATGAGCAGTTCTTC. Amino acids: CSVEKREKHNEQFF.

CDR3 coding DNA: TGTGCCATCAGTGAGGTAGACAATGAGCAGTTCTTC. This translates into CAISEVDNEQFF. The V gene is TRBV10-3, the J gene TRBJ2-1; no reliable D call. With 2 bases removed from V and 5 bases from J, the gap between germline ends came to 4 bases. This CDR3 is 12 amino acids long. Germline-derived CDR1 and CDR2 are ENHRY and SYGVKD.

A remark on this clonotype: A much larger clone lies one base from this, so it may be a read error. For the CDR3, the DNA is TGCGCCAGCAGCCAACGTTACATGGGGGATACCCAGTACTTC. Its protein product is CASSQRYMGDTQYF. The V call is TRBV4-1, the J call TRBJ2-5; TRBD1 or TRBD2 may be the D gene (5 bases each). The length of the CDR3 is 14 residues. The V end was cut by 2 bases, the J end by 8 bases, with 15 bases between. The germline CDR1 and CDR2 sequences are MGHRA and YSYEKL.

In its sample, this clonotype was seen a few times. The chain recombines TRBV20-1 with TRBJ2-3, with 8 positions matching TRBD1. J gave up 2 bases and V 2 bases, and 9 bases lay outside the gene matches. CDR1 and CDR2 (germline): DFQATT, SNEGSKA (reference sequence). The CDR3 extends over 16 amino acids. The CDR3 spells CSARSTGTGHTDTQYF. Here the CDR3 DNA reads TGCAGTGCTAGAAGTACCGGGACAGGTCACACAGATACGCAGTATTTT.

The chain joins TRBV10-3 to TRBJ1-4; the D is unclear. The CDR3 is 16 residues long. CDR1 is ENHRY and CDR2 is SYGVKD in the germline V gene. The V end lost 0 bases, the J end lost 3 bases, and 11 bases lay between the germline ends. This CDR3 reads CAISESRGGSNEKLFF. The CDR3 nucleotides read TGTGCCATCAGTGAGTCTCGCGGCGGATCTAATGAAAAACTGTTTTTT.

The V call is TRBV3-1, the J call TRBJ1-6; no firm D call. The V gene lost 1 base and the J gene lost 11 bases, with 12 bases spanning the gap. Per the germline V gene, CDR1 is LGHDT and CDR2 is YNNKEL (reference sequence). This CDR3 region has 14 residues. The CDR3 DNA is TGTGCCAGCAGCCAAGTCACTGCTGGTACACCCCTCCACTTT. Its protein is CASSQVTAGTPLHF.

This clonotype was counted only a few times. The chain is built from TRBV9 and TRBJ2-1; the match to TRBD2 covers 7 bases. Trimming took 0 bases from V and 5 from J; bases not matched to a gene: 5. The CDR3 sequence is 15 residues long. Germline V CDR1 and CDR2: SGDLS, YYNGEE. CDR3 DNA: TGTGCCAGCAGCGTAGCGGAGACTAGCAACAATGAGCAGTTCTTC. Amino acid sequence: CASSVAETSNNEQFF.

This clonotype has at least ten counts. The chain employs TRBV5-6 and TRBJ2-1, with D tentatively TRBD1 or TRBD2 (6 bases each). CDR1 SGHDT and CDR2 YYEEEE come from the germline V gene. The ends were cut back, 1 base at V and 2 bases at J, with 10 bases in the middle. The CDR3 runs 15 residues. The CDR3: CASSLTGAAYNEQFF. The CDR3 bases are TGTGCCAGCAGCTTGACGGGGGCAGCCTACAATGAGCAGTTCTTC.